This entry lists 32 T cell receptor beta chains sequenced from one sample in a study of blood T cell repertoires in COVID-19. Here immunoSEQ multiplex PCR was the method, and the copy in TCRdb shows in-frame clones only, minus some. The sample yields roughly 250,000 clones, 83% seen once. The sequencing input was peripheral blood. The receptors originated from a human donor in a cohort sampled during active COVID-19.

This rearrangement joins TRBV7-9 to TRBJ1-3; 7 bases fit TRBD1. CDR3 length equals 15 residues. After removal of 1 base from V and 2 bases from J, the junction contained 2 bases not matched to a gene. CDR1 is SEHNR and CDR2 is FQNEAQ in the germline V gene (reference sequence). In DNA, the CDR3 is TGTGCCAGCAGCTTAGGAGGGACAGCTGGAAACACCATATATTTT. This gives the protein CASSLGGTAGNTIYF. The variable domain in full, completed from reference TRBV7-9 and TRBJ1-3, reads DTGVSQNPRHKITKRGQNVTFRCDPISEHNRLYWYRQTLGQGPEFLTYFQNEAQLEKSRLLSDRFSAERPKGSFSTLEIQRTEQGDSAMYLCASSLGGTAGNTIYFGEGSWLTVV.

This chain connects TRBV11-3 to TRBJ2-7; no definite D call. V was clipped by 1 base and J by 1 base, with 8 bases between them. The length of the CDR3 is 14 residues. Germline V lookup: CDR1 SGHNT, CDR2 YENEEA. This CDR3 is CASSLGAESYEQYF. The CDR3 DNA is TGTGCCAGCAGCTTAGGGGCCGAGTCCTACGAGCAGTACTTC.

The chain combines TRBV27 with TRBJ1-6; D gene unclear. Trimming removed 2 bases from V and 4 bases from J, with 6 bases in between. Looked up from germline, CDR1 is MNHEY and CDR2 is SMNVEV (reference sequence). This CDR3 is 14 amino acids long. The CDR3 here is CASSLENYNSPLHF. In DNA, the CDR3 is TGTGCCAGCAGTTTAGAGAATTATAATTCACCCCTCCACTTT.

V and J are TRBV3-1 (or the pseudogene TRBV3-2) and TRBJ2-7, with a tentative D call TRBD1 (5 bases). CDR1 LGHDT and CDR2 YNNKEL come from the germline V gene (reference sequence). The V end was cut by 0 bases, the J end by 4 bases, with 10 bases between. The length of the CDR3 is 14 residues. The DNA of the CDR3 is TGTGCCAGCAGCCAAGATCAGGGATCATACGAGCAGTACTTC. As protein: CASSQDQGSYEQYF.

The V call is TRBV5-5, the J call TRBJ2-4; 7 nucleotides match TRBD1. This CDR3 contains 13 residues. Germline V gene data show CDR1 as SGHKS and CDR2 as YYEKEE (reference sequence). Trimming removed 3 bases from V and 5 bases from J; junction bases left unmatched: 2. The CDR3 region is CASSSGTENIQYF. In DNA form, the CDR3 reads TGTGCCAGCAGCTCAGGGACAGAAAACATTCAGTACTTC.

The V call is TRBV27, the J call TRBJ1-1, with a possible D match to TRBD1 (6 bases). Deletions cut 8 bases from V and 4 bases from J, with 32 bases between. Germline assignment: CDR1 MNHEY and CDR2 SMNVEV (reference sequence). This CDR3 has 19 residues. The CDR3, as DNA: TGTGCCAGCCTCAAGCTCTCGGTACCGGGGGGGCCCCTGAGCACTGAAGCTTTCTTT. Translating it yields CASLKLSVPGGPLSTEAFF.

The chain couples TRBV19 to TRBJ2-5, with unresolved D. CDR3 length: 14 amino acids. Germline V lookup: CDR1 LNHDA, CDR2 SQIVND (reference sequence). The ends were cut back, 2 bases at V and 5 bases at J, with 12 bases in the middle. CDR3 in amino acids: CASSIKLRSETQYF. The CDR3 coding sequence is TGTGCCAGTAGTATAAAACTGAGGTCGGAGACCCAGTACTTC.

The rearrangement uses TRBV5-4 and TRBJ2-3, with 10 bases matching TRBD2. CDR3 length: 14 residues. Germline loops: CDR1 SGHNT, CDR2 YYREEE (reference sequence). V was pared by 7 bases and J by 6 bases, with 8 bases of the junction left unmatched. The CDR3 nucleotides read TGTGCCAGCCAGCCAGCGGGAGGGCCGGATACGCAGTATTTT. Translating gives CASQPAGGPDTQYF.

The chain links TRBV29-1 to TRBJ2-3, with D possibly TRBD1 on 7 matching bases. CDR3 size: 12 residues. Germline lookup yields CDR1 SQVTM and CDR2 ANQGSEA. Trimming took off 6 bases at V and 9 bases at J, with 16 bases between the two ends. The DNA of the CDR3 is TGCAGCGTAGATACAGGGGCGGGGACGCAGTATTTT. Protein: CSVDTGAGTQYF.

The V and J genes are TRBV28 and TRBJ2-2; D is uncertain. In germline, CDR1 is MDHEN, CDR2 SYDVKM. The CDR3 runs 15 residues. The germline V and J ends were trimmed by 5 bases and 1 base, with 11 bases remaining between them. The CDR3 protein is CASSPKLLNTGELFF. Here the CDR3 DNA reads TGTGCCAGCAGTCCCAAATTGTTGAACACCGGGGAGCTGTTTTTT.

The chain combines TRBV27 with TRBJ2-3; D is uncertain. Trimming left V 3 bases short and J 2 bases short, with 9 bases between. Germline V gives CDR1 MNHEY, CDR2 SMNVEV (reference sequence). The CDR3 extends over 14 amino acids. For the CDR3, the DNA is TGTGCCAGCAGTTTGATCGGTTACACAGATACGCAGTATTTT. Its translation is CASSLIGYTDTQYF.

This clone was picked up one time. This rearrangement joins TRBV14 to TRBJ1-4; D may be TRBD1 (6 bases). CDR3 length: 15 amino acids. Germline CDR1 is SGHDN and CDR2 is FVKESK. With 1 base removed from V and 6 bases from J, the gap between germline ends came to 12 bases. CDR3 sequence: CASSQVGHGDEKLFF. CDR3 bases: TGTGCCAGCAGCCAAGTGGGACATGGGGATGAAAAACTGTTTTTT.

This clone was seen a few times. This chain uses TRBV5-8 with TRBJ2-2; 10 nucleotides align to TRBD1. The V gene end was trimmed by 2 bases and the J gene end by 5 bases; junction bases not matched to a gene: 6. The V gene's germline CDR1 is SGHTS and CDR2 YDEGEE. The CDR3 spans 16 residues. In nucleotides, the CDR3 is TGTGCCAGCAGCTTATGGGGACAGGGGCGGACCGGGGAGCTGTTTTTT. It encodes CASSLWGQGRTGELFF.

V is TRBV20-1 and J is TRBJ2-4, with TRBD1 matching over 7 bases. CDR1 is DFQATT, CDR2 SNEGSKA, per germline (reference sequence). This CDR3 contains 11 residues. Trimming took 6 bases from V and 9 from J; bases not matched to a gene: 5. CDR3 in DNA: TGCAGTGCGGGGGACAGAATCATTCAGTACTTC. It encodes CSAGDRIIQYF.

The chain uses TRBV28 and TRBJ1-1, with no clear D. V gave up 2 bases and J gave up 11 bases, with 9 bases separating them. This CDR3 region has 11 residues. CDR1 is MDHEN, CDR2 SYDVKM, per germline. The CDR3 here is CASSLGNVAFF. In DNA, the CDR3 is TGTGCCAGCAGTTTAGGCAATGTGGCTTTCTTT.

This chain uses TRBV18 with TRBJ2-3; TRBD2 might be the D (6 bases). In germline, CDR1 is KGHSH, CDR2 LQKENI. The CDR3 consists of 15 residues. Trimming cost V 3 bases and J 2 bases, with 12 bases left between them. CDR3 sequence (DNA): TGTGCCAGCTCACCTCCGGGAGTTTCCACAGATACGCAGTATTTT. Encoded protein: CASSPPGVSTDTQYF.

The chain has TRBV6-4 and TRBJ2-1, with 9 nucleotides matching TRBD1. After removal of 6 bases from V and 7 bases from J, the junction contained 7 bases not matched to a gene. CDR1 and CDR2 from the germline V gene are MRHNA and SNTAGT. The CDR3 is 14 amino acids. The CDR3 DNA reads TGTGCCAGCAGGGACCTGACAGGGGGTAATGAGCAGTTCTTC. Residues: CASRDLTGGNEQFF.

This chain joins TRBV7-8 and TRBJ2-7; perhaps TRBD2 as D (5 bases). Germline CDR1 and CDR2: SGHVS and FQNEAQ. CDR3 length: 14 residues. Trimming removed 2 bases from V and 2 bases from J, with 10 bases in between. Here the CDR3 reads CASSLRLATYEQYF. CDR3 DNA: TGTGCCAGCAGCTTAAGGCTAGCCACCTACGAGCAGTACTTC.

The chain joins TRBV3-1 (or the pseudogene TRBV3-2) to TRBJ2-3; TRBD2 matches 12 bases. The length of the CDR3 is 16 residues. The germline CDR1 and CDR2 sequences are LGHDT and YNNKEL (reference sequence). Trimming took 4 bases from V and 6 from J; bases not matched to a gene: 8. CDR3 in amino acids: CASSPPGLAGVDTQYF. CDR3 in DNA: TGTGCCAGCAGCCCGCCGGGACTAGCGGGTGTTGATACGCAGTATTTT.

V and J are TRBV5-1 and TRBJ2-7; 8 bases match TRBD1. The germline V gene has CDR1 SGHRS and CDR2 YFSETQ. The CDR3 contains 16 residues. The V segment lost 2 bases and the J segment 3 bases; nucleotides outside the gene matches: 10. The CDR3 DNA follows: TGCGCCAGCAGCTTAACGACCGGGACAGGAGGCTACGAGCAGTACTTC. It yields the protein CASSLTTGTGGYEQYF.

This chain joins TRBV5-1 and TRBJ2-3; 10 nucleotides align to TRBD2. With 2 bases clipped from V and 6 bases from J, the junction kept 12 bases outside the gene matches. This CDR3 is 17 amino acids long. Germline V gene data show CDR1 as SGHRS and CDR2 as YFSETQ. In DNA, the CDR3 is TGCGCCAGCAGCTTTCGACCTAGCGGGGGTTCTCCCGATACGCAGTATTTT. Translating it yields CASSFRPSGGSPDTQYF. Filled out from reference TRBV5-1 and TRBJ2-3, the complete variable domain reads KAGVTQTPRYLIKTRGQQVTLSCSPISGHRSVSWYQQTPGQGLQFLFEYFSETQRNKGNFPGRFSGRQFSNSRSEMNVSTLELGDSALYLCASSFRPSGGSPDTQYFGPGTRLTVL.

The V and J genes are TRBV7-6 and TRBJ2-1, with TRBD2 matching over 10 bases. Germline CDR1 is SGHVS and CDR2 is FNYEAQ. V shed 5 bases and J 9 bases; nucleotides not matched to a gene: 19. This CDR3 contains 18 residues. The CDR3, as DNA: TGTGCCAGCAGCCCCGGCAATATAGCGGGAGGTGGGGTCGCTGAGCAGTTCTTC. Amino acid sequence: CASSPGNIAGGGVAEQFF. Full variable domain (remainder filled in from reference TRBV7-6 and TRBJ2-1): GAGVSQSPRYKVTKRGQDVALRCDPISGHVSLYWYRQALGQGPEFLTYFNYEAQQDKSGLPNDRFSAERPEGSISTLTIQRTEQRDSAMYRCASSPGNIAGGGVAEQFFGPGTRLTVL.

This clone was observed once. This sequence joins TRBV5-4 and TRBJ2-7, with 11 positions matching TRBD2. The V gene end was trimmed by 5 bases and the J gene end by 3 bases; junction bases not matched to a gene: 7. Germline V CDR1 and CDR2: SGHNT, YYREEE (reference sequence). The CDR3 runs to 15 residues. In DNA, the CDR3 is TGTGCCAGCAGACTCTACGGGACTAGCGGCTACGAGCAGTACTTC. This sequence encodes CASRLYGTSGYEQYF. Looking up the rest from reference TRBV5-4 and TRBJ2-7 gives the full variable domain: ETGVTQSPTHLIKTRGQQVTLRCSSQSGHNTVSWYQQALGQGPQFIFQYYREEENGRGNFPPRFSGLQFPNYSSELNVNALELDDSALYLCASRLYGTSGYEQYFGPGTRLTVT.

The chain is built from TRBV7-3 and TRBJ2-3; tentatively, D is TRBD1 (7 bases). There are 15 residues in the CDR3. Trimming stripped 5 bases from V and 3 bases from J, with 15 bases between. CDR1 SGHTA and CDR2 FQGTGA come from the germline V gene. The CDR3 protein is CASSPGDSSTDTQYF. In DNA form, the CDR3 reads TGTGCCAGCAGCCCGGGGGACAGTTCAACAGATACGCAGTATTTT.

The V gene is TRBV19, the J gene TRBJ2-1, with a possible D match to TRBD2 (5 bases). This CDR3 has 16 residues. V was shortened by 7 bases and J by 6 bases, with 22 bases between the two germline ends. Germline CDR1 and CDR2: LNHDA and SQIVND (reference sequence). CDR3 amino acids: CASTDRRGFGVNEQFF. In DNA form, the CDR3 reads TGTGCCAGTACCGATCGCCGGGGTTTCGGTGTCAATGAGCAGTTCTTC.

The sample holds a few counts of this clone. This chain joins TRBV18 and TRBJ2-3; 7 bases are a match to TRBD1. The trim removed 5 bases at V and 4 bases at J, leaving 6 bases unmatched. The CDR3 runs to 14 residues. The germline V gene has CDR1 KGHSH and CDR2 LQKENI. CDR3 nucleotide sequence: TGTGCCAGCTCATCGGGACAGACCCCAGATACGCAGTATTTT. It yields the protein CASSSGQTPDTQYF. Complete variable domain (other parts from reference TRBV18 and TRBJ2-3): NAGVMQNPRHLVRRRGQEARLRCSPMKGHSHVYWYRQLPEEGLKFMVYLQKENIIDESGMPKERFSAEFPKEGPSILRIQQVVRGDSAAYFCASSSGQTPDTQYFGPGTRLTVL.

DNA for the CDR3: TGTGCCTGGAGTGCCTATGGGGGGTACCAAGAGACCCAGTACTTC. Protein: CAWSAYGGYQETQYF. The gene calls are TRBV30 and TRBJ2-5; possibly TRBD2 for D (6 bases). V shed 1 base and J shed 0 bases, with 12 bases lying between them. This CDR3 spans 15 amino acids. Germline CDR1 is GTSNPN and CDR2 is SVGIG (reference sequence).

The chain couples TRBV6-5 to TRBJ2-5; 12 nucleotides line up with TRBD2. Per germline, CDR1 MNHEY and CDR2 SVGAGI. The CDR3 sequence is 15 residues long. The V and J ends lost 6 bases and 5 bases, in that order; junction bases with no gene match: 7. CDR3 DNA: TGTGCCAGCAGAGGACTAGCGGGGCTGGGGGAGACCCAGTACTTC. This encodes CASRGLAGLGETQYF.

The chain links TRBV5-1 to TRBJ2-2; D perhaps matches TRBD1 (6 bases). Germline assignment: CDR1 SGHRS and CDR2 YFSETQ. Trimming removed 7 bases from V and 0 bases from J, with 10 bases in between. This CDR3 has 14 amino acids. DNA for the CDR3: TGCGCCAGCGGAACAGGGTCGAACACCGGGGAGCTGTTTTTT. This gives the protein CASGTGSNTGELFF.

The J gene is TRBJ2-2, the V gene TRBV4-2, with 11 bases lining up with TRBD2. The length of the CDR3 is 16 residues. Per the germline V gene, CDR1 is LGHNA and CDR2 is YNFKEQ. The V segment lost 0 bases and the J segment 7 bases; nucleotides outside the gene matches: 4. The CDR3 loop reads CASSQDTSGGFGELFF. The CDR3, as DNA: TGTGCCAGCAGCCAAGACACTAGCGGGGGATTCGGGGAGCTGTTTTTT.

The rearrangement links TRBV18 to TRBJ1-1, with D perhaps matching TRBD1 (6 bases). This CDR3 has 15 amino acids. The V gene's germline CDR1 is KGHSH and CDR2 LQKENI. Trimming removed 8 bases from V and 3 bases from J, with 19 bases in between. DNA of the CDR3: TGTGCCAGCACTCGGGCAGGACAGAGAGACACTGAAGCTTTCTTT. Residues: CASTRAGQRDTEAFF.

In this sample, this clone turned up once. The chain uses TRBV28 and TRBJ1-1; a weak D match, TRBD1 (5 bases). Between the trimmed V and J ends, which lost 2 bases and 5 bases, there was a span of 12 bases. From germline, CDR1 is MDHEN and CDR2 SYDVKM. The CDR3 consists of 14 residues. In DNA form, the CDR3 reads TGTGCCAGCAGTTTAGGGCAGTGGACAACTGAAGCTTTCTTT. Translating gives CASSLGQWTTEAFF.